The clone carrying this T cell receptor beta chain was detected only a few times. Its antigen is currently unknown. The data stem from a study of vaccination and CD4 T cells after COVID-19. Study overall: Overlapping peptides of the spike proteins of SARS-CoV-2, HCoV-NL63, HCoV-OC43 and HCoV-229E were used for cell stimulation.

With the Oncomine TCR Beta short-read assay, DNA from cultured CD4+ T cells was sequenced. Someone extracted genomic DNA from cultured CD4+ T cells. MiXCR, run by TCRdb on the PCR reads, gives a single entry per CDR3 protein. The sample has some 8,900 distinct CDR3 sequences, 59% seen once. As to treatment: approximately nine-day PBMC culture with coronavirus spike peptide pools or control peptides (ViraFEST assay). V shed 7 bases and J shed 8 bases, with 15 bases lying between them. The CDR3 length is 14 residues. In germline, CDR1 is MDHEN, CDR2 SYDVKM. Study-wide results and caveats: Detection of a median around 86% of reactive clones in convalescent patients was confined to the period after vaccination.

The sample was CD4+ T cells from blood, cultured in vitro. The chain employs TRBV28 and TRBJ1-6, with a tentative D call TRBD1 (6 bases). This TCR came from a human donor who had recovered from COVID-19. The CDR3 coding sequence is TGTGCCAGCACCCTACAGGGTAGTCATTCACCCCTCCACTTT. Protein sequence: CASTLQGSHSPLHF.